The 9 T cell receptor beta chains below all came from one sample that was sequenced in a study of regulatory T cells in long-lasting Graves disease (dated by TCRdb to 2020 to 2023). Sample time point, as interpreted from the label and publication: newly diagnosed GD, antithyroid drugs for less than 3 months. For both TCR sequencing and RNA sequencing, RNA was extracted from PBMCs using TRIzol. The library was generated by multiplex PCR. Instrument on record: Illumina HiSeq 4000. To build TCR beta libraries, CDR3 regions were amplified by Arm-PCR using iRepertoire HTBI primers. TCRdb reprocessed the public reads (quality trimming at Q25 with fastp, clone calling with MiXCR) and kept in-frame beta chains. Rows matching on CDR3 protein sequence are summarized as one entry with the most common DNA and genes. Across this sample there are roughly 380,000 distinct CDR3 sequences, with over 15% seen only once. 25% to 30% of the sample comes from the top ten.

This sample was also put to use in a study of T cells in Graves' hyperthyroidism and ophthalmopathy.

The specimen comprised peripheral blood mononuclear cells (PBMCs), sampled at new diagnosis, from a patient treated with antithyroid drugs. All receptors come from a man aged 35 to 55 with Graves disease. Donor details come from another sample of the same person, matched by shared clones.

This clonotype has ten or more counts. This chain connects TRBV3-1 to TRBJ1-2, with a weak D call TRBD1 (5 bases). Germline CDR1 reads LGHDT; CDR2 reads YNNKEL (reference sequence). The CDR3 spans 11 residues. V was shortened by 6 bases and J by 7 bases, with 9 bases between the two germline ends. CDR3 sequence reads: CASRSRAGYTF. The CDR3 bases are TGTGCCAGCAGGAGCAGGGCTGGCTACACCTTC.

This clonotype has ten or more counts. The chain carries TRBV28 and TRBJ1-2, with D unclear. Trimming left V 2 bases short and J 7 bases short, with 8 bases between. Looked up from germline, CDR1 is MDHEN and CDR2 is SYDVKM. This CDR3 is built from 12 residues. As DNA, the CDR3 is TGTGCCAGCAGTTTAACAAGAAGTGGCTACACCTTC. The encoded protein is CASSLTRSGYTF.

At least ten counts were recorded for this clonotype. The chain carries TRBV10-3 and TRBJ2-7; 12 nucleotides align to TRBD2. V dropped 6 bases and J dropped 1; count of bases not matched to a gene: 1. There are 14 residues in the CDR3. Germline CDR1 ENHRY, CDR2 SYGVKD. The CDR3 DNA follows: TGTGCCATCAGAGGACTAGCGGGGTCCTACGAGCAGTACTTC. Residues: CAIRGLAGSYEQYF.

This chain connects TRBV10-3 to TRBJ1-1; 9 positions agree with TRBD1. The CDR3 has 14 residues. With 10 bases clipped from V and 3 bases from J, the junction kept 9 bases outside the gene matches. CDR1 and CDR2 from the germline V gene are ENHRY and SYGVKD. CDR3 sequence: CATERWTGDTEAFF. CDR3 DNA: TGTGCCACCGAGCGATGGACAGGGGACACTGAAGCTTTCTTT.

This clonotype was seen only a few times. This rearrangement joins TRBV27 to TRBJ2-3, with 12 bases matching TRBD1. The CDR3 sequence is 17 residues long. After removal of 5 bases from V and 4 bases from J, the junction contained 10 bases not matched to a gene. Per the germline V gene, CDR1 is MNHEY and CDR2 is SMNVEV (reference sequence). The CDR3: CASSRGRGTGGADTQYF. The CDR3 DNA is TGTGCCAGCAGTCGGGGGAGGGGGACAGGGGGCGCAGATACGCAGTATTTT.

The sample holds many counts of this clonotype. The genes are TRBV27 and TRBJ2-7; 11 nucleotides agree with TRBD2. The germline V gene has CDR1 MNHEY and CDR2 SMNVEV (reference sequence). V trimming: 6 bases; J trimming: 4 bases; junction bases outside the gene matches: 5. The CDR3 has 14 residues. Here the CDR3 DNA reads TGTGCCAGCAGAAGGACTAGCGGGCGGTACGAGCAGTACTTC. It is translated as CASRRTSGRYEQYF.

This clonotype has just a few counts. The chain uses TRBV27 and TRBJ2-4; 7 bases match TRBD2. Germline values: CDR1 MNHEY, CDR2 SMNVEV (reference sequence). This CDR3 contains 22 residues. V trimming: 6 bases; J trimming: 2 bases; junction bases outside the gene matches: 28. CDR3 in amino acids: CASSSSRGLFLPGLPTKNIQYF. In DNA, the CDR3 is TGTGCCAGCAGCTCTTCACGGGGCTTATTTCTTCCGGGACTACCGACCAAAAACATTCAGTACTTC.

The chain employs TRBV28 and TRBJ2-2; maybe TRBD2 (6 bases). Looked up from germline, CDR1 is MDHEN and CDR2 is SYDVKM. V was trimmed by 6 bases and J by 5 bases, leaving 16 bases between them. This CDR3 is built from 15 residues. In nucleotides, the CDR3 is TGTGCCAGCAGGGCGGGACTCGCGGGGACCGGGGAGCTGTTTTTT. Translated, it gives CASRAGLAGTGELFF. Full variable domain (missing parts from reference TRBV28 and TRBJ2-2): DVKVTQSSRYLVKRTGEKVFLECVQDMDHENMFWYRQDPGLGLRLIYFSYDVKMKEKGDIPEGYSVSREKKERFSLILESASTNQTSMYLCASRAGLAGTGELFFGEGSRLTVL.

This clonotype was picked up many times. The chain employs TRBV12-3 or TRBV12-4 and TRBJ1-1; no reliable D call. V was clipped by 7 bases and J by 5 bases, with 11 bases between them. CDR3 length: 12 amino acids. The CDR3: CASTRAGTEAFF. The DNA of the CDR3 is TGTGCCAGCACCCGGGCCGGGACTGAAGCTTTCTTT.